These 4 T cell receptor beta chains came from one sample sequenced in a study of blood T cell repertoires in COVID-19. Here immunoSEQ multiplex PCR was the method, and the copy in TCRdb shows in-frame clones only, minus some. The profile covers around 150,000 clones, with about 85% appearing a single time and more than 1% taken by the ten largest. Material: peripheral blood. The receptors stem from a man aged 40-49 years with acute or convalescent COVID-19.

The V and J genes are TRBV7-9 and TRBJ2-2, with D perhaps TRBD1 (6 bases). V gave up 5 bases and J gave up 6 bases, with 13 bases separating them. The CDR3 covers 14 residues. Germline loops: CDR1 SEHNR, CDR2 FQNEAQ (reference sequence). The CDR3 DNA follows: TGTGCCAGCAGCCAATTCAGGGGTCCCGGGGAGCTGTTTTTT. Protein product: CASSQFRGPGELFF.

The chain uses TRBV6-5 and TRBJ2-2, with unresolved D. Trimming left V 2 bases short and J 0 bases short, with 7 bases between. Germline CDR1 and CDR2: MNHEY and SVGAGI. The CDR3 sequence is 15 residues long. CDR3 nucleotide sequence: TGTGCCAGCAGTTACGAGACAACGAACACCGGGGAGCTGTTTTTT. Translating gives CASSYETTNTGELFF.

This clone was detected only once. The CDR3 region is CASSLFPRTGEYNEQFF. CDR3 DNA sequence: TGTGCCAGCAGCTTATTTCCGCGGACAGGGGAATACAATGAGCAGTTCTTC. The chain carries TRBV11-2 and TRBJ2-1, with 9 bases that match TRBD1. V dropped 2 bases and J dropped 4; count of bases not matched to a gene: 9. CDR1 and CDR2 (germline): SGHAT, FQNNGV. The CDR3 has 17 residues.

This chain connects TRBV27 to TRBJ1-5, with D possibly being TRBD1 (5 bases). CDR3 size: 15 residues. The V end was cut by 3 bases, the J end by 2 bases, with 11 bases between. Germline V lookup: CDR1 MNHEY, CDR2 SMNVEV (reference sequence). The CDR3 sequence: CASSLGGTGNQPQHF. CDR3 bases: TGTGCCAGCAGTTTGGGGGGAACGGGCAATCAGCCCCAGCATTTT.